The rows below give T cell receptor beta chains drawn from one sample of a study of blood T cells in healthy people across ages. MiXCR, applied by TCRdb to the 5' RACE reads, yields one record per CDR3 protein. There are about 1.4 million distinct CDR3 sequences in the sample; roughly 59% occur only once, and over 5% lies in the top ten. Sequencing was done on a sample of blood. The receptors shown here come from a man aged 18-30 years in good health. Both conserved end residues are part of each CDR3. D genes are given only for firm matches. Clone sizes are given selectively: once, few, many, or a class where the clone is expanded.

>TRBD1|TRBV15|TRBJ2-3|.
CATSSPWTGGGNTQYF
TGTGCCACCAGCAGCCCCTGGACAGGGGGCGGTAATACGCAGTATTTT
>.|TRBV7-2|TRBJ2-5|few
CASSLDWEQYF
TGTGCCAGCAGCTTAGATTGGGAGCAGTACTTC
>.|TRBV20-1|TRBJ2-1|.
CSARAYRDNEQFF
TGCAGTGCTAGAGCCTACAGGGACAATGAGCAGTTCTTC
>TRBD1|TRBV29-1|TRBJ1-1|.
CSVTLSGQGDNDTEAFF
TGCAGCGTTACGTTATCGGGACAGGGGGATAATGACACTGAAGCTTTCTTT
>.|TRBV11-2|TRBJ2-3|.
CASKQRPVPTDTQYF
TGTGCCAGCAAGCAACGACCCGTTCCCACAGATACGCAGTATTTT
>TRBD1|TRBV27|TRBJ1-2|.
CASSPGQGALTYYGYTF
TGTGCCAGCAGTCCCGGACAGGGGGCCTTAACATACTATGGCTACACCTTC
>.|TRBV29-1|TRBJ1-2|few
CSVEDSGYGYTF
TGCAGCGTTGAAGATTCTGGCTATGGCTACACCTTC
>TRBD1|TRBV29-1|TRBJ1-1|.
CSAETRGSTEAFF
TGCAGCGCTGAAACCAGGGGGAGCACTGAAGCTTTCTTT
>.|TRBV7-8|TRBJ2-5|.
CASSLAIDVAGPKETQYF
TGTGCCAGCAGCTTAGCTATCGATGTGGCAGGGCCAAAAGAGACCCAGTACTTC
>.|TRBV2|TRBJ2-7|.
CASSGRRAEQYF
TGTGCCAGCAGCGGACGGCGAGCCGAGCAGTACTTC
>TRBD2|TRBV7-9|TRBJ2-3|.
CASSWTSGGEITDTQYF
TGTGCCAGCAGTTGGACTAGCGGGGGCGAAATCACAGATACGCAGTATTTT
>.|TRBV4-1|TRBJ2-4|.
CANSQPRVTAKNIQYF
TGCGCCAACAGCCAACCAAGGGTGACAGCCAAAAACATTCAGTACTTC
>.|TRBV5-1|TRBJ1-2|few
CASSLEAGNRGYTF
TGCGCCAGCAGCTTGGAGGCAGGGAACCGTGGCTACACCTTC
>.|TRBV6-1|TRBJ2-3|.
CASIPLTRRLSTDTQYF
TGTGCCAGCATCCCTCTTACTAGACGGTTGAGCACAGATACGCAGTATTTT
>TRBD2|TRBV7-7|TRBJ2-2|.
CASSLAASGAPPGELFF
TGTGCTAGCAGCTTAGCGGCGAGCGGGGCCCCCCCCGGGGAGCTGTTTTTT
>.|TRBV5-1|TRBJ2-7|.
CASSLGSSAGSHEQYF
TGCGCCAGCAGCTTGGGGTCATCAGCAGGGTCCCACGAGCAGTACTTC
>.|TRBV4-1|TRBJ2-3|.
CASSQPGISDTQYF
TGCGCCAGCAGCCAACCAGGGATCTCTGATACGCAGTATTTT
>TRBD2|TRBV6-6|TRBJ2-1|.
CASSYSTSGSHEQFF
TGTGCCAGCAGTTACTCGACTAGCGGGAGCCATGAGCAGTTCTTC
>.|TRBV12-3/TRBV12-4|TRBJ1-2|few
CASSSPMITYGYTF
TGTGCCAGCAGTTCCCCCATGATTACCTATGGCTACACCTTC
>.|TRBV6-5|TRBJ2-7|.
CASSYSRGGQNEQYF
TGTGCCAGCAGTTACTCGAGGGGGGGCCAGAACGAGCAGTACTTC
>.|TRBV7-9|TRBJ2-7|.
CASSPRVGGFDSYEQYF
TGTGCCAGCAGCCCTAGGGTAGGGGGTTTTGACTCCTACGAGCAGTACTTC
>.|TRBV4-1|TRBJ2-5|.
CASSPLTVAPTQGTQYF
TGCGCCAGCAGCCCTTTGACAGTGGCTCCCACTCAAGGGACCCAGTACTTC
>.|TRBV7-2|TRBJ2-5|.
CASSLGPMGETQYF
TGTGCCAGCAGCTTGGGACCCATGGGGGAGACCCAGTACTTC
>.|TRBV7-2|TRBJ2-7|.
CASSQLVPYEQYF
TGTGCCAGCAGCCAACTGGTACCCTACGAGCAGTACTTC
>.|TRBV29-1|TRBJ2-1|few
CSADSTGDEQFF
TGCAGCGCCGATTCAACGGGCGATGAGCAGTTCTTC
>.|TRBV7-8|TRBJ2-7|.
CASSLVSGTYEQYF
TGTGCCAGCAGCTTAGTGTCGGGGACTTACGAGCAGTACTTC
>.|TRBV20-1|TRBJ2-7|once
CSAHPGASAYEQYF
TGCAGTGCTCATCCAGGGGCATCGGCCTACGAGCAGTACTTC
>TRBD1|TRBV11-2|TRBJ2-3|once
CASSSPDRGRTDTQYF
TGTGCCAGCAGTTCCCCGGACAGGGGCCGCACAGATACGCAGTATTTT